Following are 5 T cell receptor beta chains from one sample sequenced in a study of blood T cell repertoires in COVID-19 (dated by TCRdb to about 2020). Receptor libraries were prepared by the immunoSEQ multiplex PCR assay. This is the immuneACCESS table as TCRdb keeps it, with only in-frame sequences that have V and J called. A part of the clones is gone; compared with another copy, unresolved V genes explain less than half, and the rest is unexplained. The sample has fewer than 200,000 clones on record, about 86% of them singletons. About 8.6% of the sample is held by the ten biggest clonotypes. Specimen: peripheral blood. Receptor source: a man aged 50-59 years with active or convalescent COVID-19.

This sequence joins TRBV6-4 and TRBJ1-2; maybe TRBD1 (6 bases). The V end lost 6 bases, the J end lost 8 bases, and 16 bases lay between the germline ends. This CDR3 is built from 13 residues. Germline CDR1 MRHNA, CDR2 SNTAGT. CDR3 in DNA: TGTGCCAGCAGGGACAGTGCCTCGGGGGGCTACACCTTC. Amino acids: CASRDSASGGYTF.

The rearrangement uses TRBV28 and TRBJ2-1; 10 nucleotides agree with TRBD2. CDR1 is MDHEN, CDR2 SYDVKM, per germline. V lost 4 bases to trimming and J lost 2 bases; unmatched junction nucleotides: 5. The CDR3 spans 16 residues. CDR3 in amino acids: CASSSQSGRAYNEQFF. CDR3 sequence (DNA): TGTGCCAGCAGTTCGCAGAGCGGGAGGGCCTACAATGAGCAGTTCTTC.

The V gene is TRBV4-2, the J gene TRBJ2-3; the match to TRBD2 covers 7 bases. Trimming at V came to 4 bases and at J to 2 bases, leaving 6 bases not matched to a gene. The CDR3 contains 15 residues. Germline V gene data show CDR1 as LGHNA and CDR2 as YNFKEQ. Written as DNA, the CDR3 is TGTGCCAGCAGCCGAAGTGGGACTACCACAGATACGCAGTATTTT. Encoded protein: CASSRSGTTTDTQYF.

CDR3 bases: TGTGCCAGCAGTCGACTAGTGGGGGCAGGTAGCAATCAGCCCCAGCATTTT. Its translation is CASSRLVGAGSNQPQHF. This rearrangement joins TRBV6-6 to TRBJ1-5; TRBD1 is a possible D gene (6 bases). V was clipped by 5 bases and J by 0 bases, with 17 bases between them. The CDR3 contains 17 residues. The V gene's germline CDR1 is MNHNY and CDR2 SVGAGI (reference sequence).

For the CDR3, the DNA is TGTGCCAGCAGTTCGTCCCACACTGAAGCTTTCTTT. Translated, it gives CASSSSHTEAFF. V and J are TRBV6-5 and TRBJ1-1; D is unclear. V lost 4 bases, J lost 3 bases, and 6 bases lay in between. This CDR3 has 12 residues. From germline, CDR1 is MNHEY and CDR2 SVGAGI.